This TCR beta chain was sequenced for a study of identical twins. General observations from the study: Within beta out-of-frame sequences, the excess sharing observed between twins was weaker. The models systematically underestimated how much out-of-frame TCR alpha was shared in monozygotic twins. Conclusions relied on cross-sectional statistical analysis, not following the same donors.

Remarks on this clonotype: Its specificity is not known.

Unique molecular identifiers were present on the cDNA, and a universal primer site came from template switching. Using its own MiXCR run on the 5' RACE reads, TCRdb lists one record per CDR3 protein. The sample lists about 500,000 distinct CDR3 sequences; 13% to 15% were seen once. The CDR3 sequence is 19 residues long. Germline V gene lookup returns CDR1 SGHRS and CDR2 YFSETQ. The V and J ends lost 0 bases and 2 bases respectively, with 18 bases between them. These data were also reused for a study on yellow fever vaccine responses in identical twins.

The sequenced sample was CD4+ T cells sorted from blood. This chain joins TRBV5-1 and TRBJ2-6; tentatively, D is TRBD1 (6 bases). The TCR comes from a woman aged 18-29 years in good health. The chain's CDR3 is CASSLVGQGHSTGANVLTF. DNA of the CDR3: TGCGCCAGCAGCTTGGTTGGCCAGGGGCACAGCACTGGGGCCAACGTCCTGACTTTC.